The 10 T cell receptor beta chains in this list originate from one sample, sequenced in a study of early stage breast cancer tumors. The method was immunoSEQ multiplex PCR; TCRdb's version includes in-frame clones alone and lacks a portion of them. The sample includes about 72,000 clones, roughly 80% of them seen just once. The sequenced sample was blood. The receptors here all came from a person between 60 and 70 years old with breast cancer.

V and J are TRBV6-1 and TRBJ2-7; weak D call: TRBD2 (7 bases). The V gene's germline CDR1 is MNHNS and CDR2 SASEGT. This CDR3 spans 15 amino acids. Between the trimmed V and J ends, which lost 4 bases and 7 bases, there was a span of 20 bases. The CDR3 is CASSAPTSWGAEQYF. The DNA of the CDR3 is TGTGCCAGCAGTGCCCCGACTAGCTGGGGGGCGGAGCAGTACTTC.

This CDR3 is CAWNSGVRRDRGEKLFF. Here the CDR3 DNA reads TGTGCCTGGAATTCGGGGGTCCGACGGGACAGGGGTGAAAAACTGTTTTTT. The chain recombines TRBV30 with TRBJ1-4; 10 bases match TRBD1. Trimming at V came to 4 bases and at J to 7 bases, leaving 15 bases not matched to a gene. This CDR3 is 17 amino acids long. Looked up from germline, CDR1 is GTSNPN and CDR2 is SVGIG (reference sequence). The whole variable domain, remainder taken from reference TRBV30 and TRBJ1-4, is SQTIHQWPATLVQPVGSPLSLECTVEGTSNPNLYWYRQAAGRGLQLLFYSVGIGQISSEVPQNLSASRPQDRQFILSSKKLLLSDSGFYLCAWNSGVRRDRGEKLFFGSGTQLSVL.

The rearrangement joins TRBV5-1 to TRBJ2-2, with 13 bases lining up with TRBD2. Germline V gene lookup returns CDR1 SGHRS and CDR2 YFSETQ. Trimming removed 4 bases from V and 6 bases from J; junction bases left unmatched: 6. The CDR3 has 16 amino acids. CDR3 in DNA: TGCGCCAGCAGCCAGGGGGGACTAGCGGGATCCGGGGAGCTGTTTTTT. Translation gives CASSQGGLAGSGELFF.

This clone came up a few times. The chain links TRBV5-4 to TRBJ1-4; D is possibly TRBD1 (5 bases). From germline, CDR1 is SGHNT and CDR2 YYREEE (reference sequence). Between the trimmed V and J ends, which lost 1 base and 6 bases, there was a span of 10 bases. This CDR3 region has 14 residues. DNA of the CDR3: TGTGCCAGCAGCTTGAATGGGGGAGATGAAAAACTGTTTTTT. Protein product: CASSLNGGDEKLFF.

This clone was observed a single time. The genes are TRBV18 and TRBJ2-7; possibly TRBD2 for D (6 bases). CDR1 and CDR2 (germline): KGHSH, LQKENI. The CDR3 extends over 16 amino acids. The V and J ends lost 0 bases and 0 bases respectively, with 12 bases between them. The CDR3 coding sequence is TGTGCCAGCTCACCACCGGAGGGAAAGAGCTCCTACGAGCAGTACTTC. This gives the protein CASSPPEGKSSYEQYF.

The rearrangement links TRBV6-1 to TRBJ2-1; 7 bases align to TRBD1. The CDR3 is 13 residues long. Trimming at V came to 5 bases and at J to 8 bases, leaving 6 bases not matched to a gene. CDR1 MNHNS and CDR2 SASEGT come from the germline V gene. The CDR3 region is CASSLTGDDEQFF. CDR3 bases: TGTGCCAGCAGTCTTACAGGGGACGATGAGCAGTTCTTC.

This chain connects TRBV27 to TRBJ2-5; no clear D. The germline V and J ends were trimmed by 4 bases and 5 bases, with 17 bases remaining between them. The V gene's germline CDR1 is MNHEY and CDR2 SMNVEV (reference sequence). The CDR3 extends over 15 amino acids. Written as DNA, the CDR3 is TGTGCCAGCAGTTCCGTGGGTCACCCTCAGGAGACCCAGTACTTC. Protein product: CASSSVGHPQETQYF.

This clone was seen a single time. V and J are TRBV6-4 and TRBJ1-5, with 9 bases matching TRBD1. The V gene end was trimmed by 0 bases and the J gene end by 2 bases; junction bases not matched to a gene: 2. Germline V lookup: CDR1 MRHNA, CDR2 SNTAGT. This CDR3 contains 16 residues. CDR3 DNA: TGTGCCAGCAGTGACTCTAGGGACAGGGGCAATCAGCCCCAGCATTTT. It translates to CASSDSRDRGNQPQHF.

The rearrangement uses TRBV5-1 and TRBJ2-1, with TRBD1 matching 7 bases. V was pared by 3 bases and J by 7 bases, with 4 bases of the junction left unmatched. This CDR3 spans 13 amino acids. Looked up from germline, CDR1 is SGHRS and CDR2 is YFSETQ. CDR3 in amino acids: CASSWDRLNEQFF. The CDR3 DNA is TGCGCCAGCAGCTGGGACAGACTAAATGAGCAGTTCTTC. The full variable domain, with the rest looked up from reference TRBV5-1 and TRBJ2-1, is KAGVTQTPRYLIKTRGQQVTLSCSPISGHRSVSWYQQTPGQGLQFLFEYFSETQRNKGNFPGRFSGRQFSNSRSEMNVSTLELGDSALYLCASSWDRLNEQFFGPGTRLTVL.

The chain has TRBV28 and TRBJ2-7; D not certain. Germline V lookup: CDR1 MDHEN, CDR2 SYDVKM. The CDR3 runs 14 residues. V was trimmed by 7 bases and J by 0 bases, leaving 13 bases between them. CDR3 nucleotides: TGTGCCAGCAACCAACAGCCTTTCTCCTACGAGCAGTACTTC. It specifies CASNQQPFSYEQYF.